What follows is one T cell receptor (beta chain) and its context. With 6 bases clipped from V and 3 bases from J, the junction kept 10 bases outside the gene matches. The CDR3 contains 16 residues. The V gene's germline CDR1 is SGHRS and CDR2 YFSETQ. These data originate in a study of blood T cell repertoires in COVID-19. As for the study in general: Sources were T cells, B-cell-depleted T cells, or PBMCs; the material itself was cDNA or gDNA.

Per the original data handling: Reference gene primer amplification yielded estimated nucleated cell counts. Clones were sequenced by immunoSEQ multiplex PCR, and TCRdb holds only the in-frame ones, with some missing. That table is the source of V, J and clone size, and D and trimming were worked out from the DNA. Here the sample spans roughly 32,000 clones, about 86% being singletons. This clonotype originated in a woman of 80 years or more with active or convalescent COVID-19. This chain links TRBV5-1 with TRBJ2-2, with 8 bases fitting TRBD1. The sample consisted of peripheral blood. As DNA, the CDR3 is TGCGCCAGCAATCACCCGGGACAGGCTGACACCGGGGAGCTGTTTTTT. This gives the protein CASNHPGQADTGELFF.